This TCR beta chain was captured by sequencing in a study of vaccination and CD4 T cells after COVID-19. Study-level information: Convalescent donors totaled six males and four females, including two who were Hispanic.

At the Johns Hopkins FTIC core, DNA taken from cultured CD4+ T cells was sequenced by way of the Oncomine TCR Beta short-read assay. The source of extracted genomic DNA was cultured CD4+ T cells. One entry per CDR3 protein, called by TCRdb with MiXCR from the PCR reads. The table has some 20,000 distinct CDR3 sequences, about 61% seen once. Treatment in this sample: roughly 10-day PBMC culture with coronavirus spike peptide pools or control peptides (ViraFEST assay). Culture conditions combined 2.2 million or so PBMCs per well with approximately 9.2 IU/ml IL-2 and about 10 ug/ml peptide pools. With respect to this clonotype: Its target is unknown.

The ends lost 5 bases at V and 4 bases at J; junction bases unmatched: 4. CDR3 length: 13 residues. CDR1 and CDR2 from the germline V gene are SEHNR and FQNEAQ (reference sequence). The receptor comes from a human donor who had recovered from COVID-19. Material: CD4+ T cells from blood, cultured in vitro. V gene TRBV7-9 combines with J gene TRBJ1-2; TRBD1 matches 7 bases. The DNA for the CDR3 is TGTGCCAGCAGCGGGGGACAGTCCTATGGCTACACCTTC. It specifies CASSGGQSYGYTF.